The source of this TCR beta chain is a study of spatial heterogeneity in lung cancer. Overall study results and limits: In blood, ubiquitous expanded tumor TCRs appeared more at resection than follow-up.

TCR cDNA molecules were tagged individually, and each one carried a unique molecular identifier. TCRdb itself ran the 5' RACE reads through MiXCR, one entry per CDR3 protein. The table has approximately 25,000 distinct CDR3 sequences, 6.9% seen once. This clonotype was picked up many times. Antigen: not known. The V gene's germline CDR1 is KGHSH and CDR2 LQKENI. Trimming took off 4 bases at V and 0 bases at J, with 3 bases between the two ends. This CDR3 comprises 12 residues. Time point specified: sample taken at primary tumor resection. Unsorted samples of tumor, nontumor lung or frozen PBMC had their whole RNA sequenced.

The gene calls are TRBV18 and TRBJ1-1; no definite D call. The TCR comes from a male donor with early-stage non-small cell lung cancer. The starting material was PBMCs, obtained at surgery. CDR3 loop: CASSQVNTEAFF. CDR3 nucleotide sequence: TGTGCCAGCTCACAGGTGAACACTGAAGCTTTCTTT. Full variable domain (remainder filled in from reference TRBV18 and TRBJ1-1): NAGVMQNPRHLVRRRGQEARLRCSPMKGHSHVYWYRQLPEEGLKFMVYLQKENIIDESGMPKERFSAEFPKEGPSILRIQQVVRGDSAAYFCASSQVNTEAFFGQGTRLTVV.